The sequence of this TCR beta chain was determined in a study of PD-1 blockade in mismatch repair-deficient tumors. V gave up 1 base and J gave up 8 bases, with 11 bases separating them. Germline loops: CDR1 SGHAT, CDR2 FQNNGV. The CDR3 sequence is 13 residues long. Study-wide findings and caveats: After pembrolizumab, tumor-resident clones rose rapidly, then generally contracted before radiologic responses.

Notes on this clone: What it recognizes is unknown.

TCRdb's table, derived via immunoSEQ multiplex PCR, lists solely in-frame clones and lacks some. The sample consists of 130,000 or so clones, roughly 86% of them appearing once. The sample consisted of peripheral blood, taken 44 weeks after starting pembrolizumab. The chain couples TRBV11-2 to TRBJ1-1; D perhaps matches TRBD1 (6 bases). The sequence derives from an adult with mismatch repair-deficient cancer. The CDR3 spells CASSLGYREEAFF. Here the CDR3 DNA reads TGTGCCAGCAGCTTAGGATACAGGGAGGAAGCTTTCTTT.